A single sample is the source of the 17 T cell receptor beta chains below, sequenced in a study of cytomegalovirus exposure and HLA in healthy donors. Clones were read by immunoSEQ multiplex PCR, and TCRdb kept only the in-frame ones, dropping some. The table lists under 80,000 clones, around 92% of them singletons. The sample was PBMCs. The receptor source for this set is a woman younger than 30 in good health and CMV-seronegative.

By share, this clone ranks as medium-sized. Within the sample, other DNA sequences also encode this same CDR3. CDR3 region: CASSYDRETDTQYF. DNA for the CDR3: TGTGCCAGCAGTTACGACAGGGAGACAGATACGCAGTATTTT. The chain recombines TRBV6-5 with TRBJ2-3, with 7 bases that match TRBD1. Trimming at V came to 2 bases and at J to 3 bases, leaving 2 bases not matched to a gene. Germline-derived CDR1 and CDR2 are MNHEY and SVGAGI. The CDR3 contains 14 residues.

V usage is TRBV28 and J usage is TRBJ2-7, with D maybe TRBD2 (6 bases). The CDR3 covers 16 residues. Trimming left V 5 bases short and J 0 bases short, with 17 bases between. Germline V gives CDR1 MDHEN, CDR2 SYDVKM. The CDR3 region is CASSGEGRESSYEQYF. The CDR3 nucleotides read TGTGCCAGCAGTGGAGAGGGGCGGGAAAGCTCCTACGAGCAGTACTTC.

The rearrangement joins TRBV14 to TRBJ2-3, with 7 bases identical to TRBD2. V was pared by 4 bases and J by 6 bases, with 4 bases of the junction left unmatched. This CDR3 contains 13 residues. Germline-derived CDR1 and CDR2 are SGHDN and FVKESK. DNA for the CDR3: TGTGCCAGCAGCCCCTGGGGGGGGGATACGCAGTATTTT. Amino acid sequence: CASSPWGGDTQYF.

CDR3 in amino acids: CASSATGSNQPQHF. CDR3 sequence (DNA): TGTGCCAGCAGCGCCACAGGGAGCAATCAGCCCCAGCATTTT. This sequence joins TRBV7-2 and TRBJ1-5, with D maybe TRBD1 (6 bases). CDR1 is SGHTA and CDR2 is FQGNSA in the germline V gene. The V end lost 5 bases, the J end lost 1 base, and 9 bases lay between the germline ends. This CDR3 comprises 14 residues. Combining the CDR3 with reference TRBV7-2 and TRBJ1-5 gives the whole variable domain GAGVSQSPSNKVTEKGKDVELRCDPISGHTALYWYRQSLGQGLEFLIYFQGNSAPDKSGLPSDRFSAERTGGSVSTLTIQRTQQEDSAVYLCASSATGSNQPQHFGDGTRLSIL.

J is TRBJ1-2 and V is TRBV5-4; 7 bases are shared with TRBD1. The V and J ends lost 4 bases and 6 bases, in that order; junction bases with no gene match: 3. This CDR3 is built from 12 residues. Germline CDR1 is SGHNT and CDR2 is YYREEE (reference sequence). The CDR3 reads CASSRGLNGYTF. The CDR3, as DNA: TGTGCCAGCAGCAGGGGGCTCAATGGCTACACCTTC.

The chain uses TRBV30 and TRBJ2-7; 7 positions match TRBD1. Germline assignment: CDR1 GTSNPN and CDR2 SVGIG (reference sequence). The J segment lost 1 base and the V segment lost 0 bases, leaving 3 bases of the junction unmatched. This CDR3 has 14 amino acids. The CDR3, as DNA: TGTGCCTGGAGTGTAGGGGGCAGTTCCTACGAGCAGTACTTC. Encoded protein: CAWSVGGSSYEQYF.

This clone occurred a few times. The genes are TRBV7-2 and TRBJ1-2; tentatively, D is TRBD1 (6 bases). The CDR3 extends over 14 amino acids. Per the germline V gene, CDR1 is SGHTA and CDR2 is FQGNSA. Trimming took off 3 bases at V and 5 bases at J, with 13 bases between the two ends. The CDR3 region has the DNA TGTGCCAGCAGCTTGGTGGGAGGGGGATATGGCTACACCTTC. It encodes CASSLVGGGYGYTF.

The chain recombines TRBV4-2 with TRBJ2-2, with 7 positions matching TRBD2. Trimming at V came to 1 base and at J to 4 bases, leaving 6 bases not matched to a gene. Looked up from germline, CDR1 is LGHNA and CDR2 is YNFKEQ. CDR3 length: 16 amino acids. The CDR3 region is CASSQASGLATGELFF. The CDR3 bases are TGTGCCAGCAGCCAAGCTAGCGGTTTGGCCACCGGGGAGCTGTTTTTT.

The chain links TRBV5-4 to TRBJ1-4; D may be TRBD1 (5 bases). This CDR3 contains 13 residues. V was trimmed by 4 bases and J by 8 bases, leaving 12 bases between them. CDR1 and CDR2 (germline): SGHNT, YYREEE (reference sequence). CDR3 region: CASSRGGYEKLFF. CDR3 bases: TGTGCCAGCAGCCGGGGGGGTTACGAAAAACTGTTTTTT.

This clone was observed a few times. The CDR3 DNA reads as TGTGCCACCAGCAGAGATATCCCGAACACTGAAGCTTTCTTT. Translating gives CATSRDIPNTEAFF. This chain uses TRBV15 with TRBJ1-1; the D is unclear. The CDR3 loop spans 14 amino acids. CDR1 and CDR2 (germline): LNHNV, YYDKDF (reference sequence). V lost 0 bases and J lost 1, with 6 bases in between.

CDR3 region: CASSQDGGQGDGYTF. The CDR3 DNA follows: TGTGCCAGCAGCCAAGATGGGGGACAGGGGGATGGCTACACCTTC. This chain connects TRBV4-2 to TRBJ1-2; 11 bases fit TRBD1. The CDR3 loop spans 15 amino acids. Germline-derived CDR1 and CDR2 are LGHNA and YNFKEQ. J gave up 6 bases and V 0 bases, and 3 bases lay outside the gene matches.

The V gene is TRBV5-1, the J gene TRBJ2-5; 9 bases match TRBD1. Unmatched junction bases numbered 5, after V lost 4 bases and J lost 4 bases. Per germline, CDR1 SGHRS and CDR2 YFSETQ. This CDR3 contains 14 residues. This CDR3 is CASSGTGGRETQYF. CDR3 DNA: TGCGCCAGCAGCGGTACAGGGGGCCGAGAGACCCAGTACTTC.

The chain combines TRBV19 with TRBJ1-5, with TRBD1 matching over 8 bases. The CDR3 is 17 amino acids. Germline-derived CDR1 and CDR2 are LNHDA and SQIVND (reference sequence). V was clipped by 2 bases and J by 1 base; unmatched bases: 7. CDR3: CASSIFWGQESNQPQHF. CDR3 DNA sequence: TGTGCCAGTAGTATATTCTGGGGACAGGAGAGCAATCAGCCCCAGCATTTT.

This chain connects TRBV5-1 to TRBJ2-5; 16 bases line up with TRBD2. J was trimmed by 4 bases and V by 4 bases; bases with no gene match: 13. CDR1 and CDR2 (germline): SGHRS, YFSETQ. The CDR3 runs 19 residues. The CDR3 DNA reads as TGCGCCAGCAGCGGATCCGGGACTAGCGGGGGGGCCATACCAGAGACCCAGTACTTC. It is translated as CASSGSGTSGGAIPETQYF.

The chain joins TRBV6-1 to TRBJ1-1; maybe TRBD1 (5 bases). Trimming took 6 bases from V and 5 from J, leaving 13 bases between them. Looked up from germline, CDR1 is MNHNS and CDR2 is SASEGT. CDR3 size: 13 residues. CDR3 loop: CASRTGGRTEAFF. The CDR3 nucleotides are TGTGCCAGCAGGACGGGGGGGAGAACTGAAGCTTTCTTT.

The V and J genes are TRBV7-2 and TRBJ2-7, with TRBD2 as a possible D gene (7 bases). The germline V and J ends were trimmed by 1 base and 7 bases, with 17 bases remaining between them. Per germline, CDR1 SGHTA and CDR2 FQGNSA. The CDR3 sequence is 15 residues long. This CDR3 reads CASSLGAGAAWEQYF. The DNA of the CDR3 is TGTGCCAGCAGCTTAGGGGCGGGGGCGGCCTGGGAGCAGTACTTC.

The V gene is TRBV7-9, the J gene TRBJ1-5, with D maybe TRBD1 (5 bases). This CDR3 contains 14 residues. CDR1 is SEHNR and CDR2 is FQNEAQ in the germline V gene (reference sequence). The V gene lost 3 bases and the J gene lost 6 bases, with 12 bases spanning the gap. The CDR3 loop is CASSFTGAGQPQHF. CDR3 in DNA: TGTGCCAGCAGCTTCACAGGAGCGGGTCAGCCCCAGCATTTT. The full variable domain, in which reference TRBV7-9 and TRBJ1-5 provide the parts outside the CDR3, is DTGVSQNPRHKITKRGQNVTFRCDPISEHNRLYWYRQTLGQGPEFLTYFQNEAQLEKSRLLSDRFSAERPKGSFSTLEIQRTEQGDSAMYLCASSFTGAGQPQHFGDGTRLSIL.